Presented here are 20 T cell receptor beta chains from one specimen sequenced in a study of cytomegalovirus exposure and HLA in healthy donors. The PCR had 60 Vbeta and 13 Jbeta primers. Generated by immunoSEQ multiplex PCR, the TCRdb table keeps only in-frame clones and is missing some. Of about 170,000 clones listed, approximately 76% are singletons. Sequencing was performed on PBMCs. Receptor source: a woman aged 18-29 years in good health and CMV-seropositive.

V and J are TRBV7-2 and TRBJ2-3; 15 nucleotides align to TRBD2. Trimming took 5 bases from V and 6 from J; bases not matched to a gene: 12. The CDR3 extends over 18 amino acids. Germline CDR1 is SGHTA and CDR2 is FQGNSA. The CDR3 reads CASSAQGTSGGLWDTQYF. DNA for the CDR3: TGTGCCAGCAGCGCCCAAGGGACTAGCGGGGGGCTGTGGGATACGCAGTATTTT.

This clone was detected only once. The chain is built from TRBV9 and TRBJ2-7, with TRBD2 identical over 11 bases. With V trimmed by 7 bases and J by 1 base, 13 bases remained unmatched. Germline V gene sequence: CDR1 SGDLS, CDR2 YYNGEE. The CDR3 spans 17 residues. The CDR3 is CASSRASGGYFSYEQYF. The CDR3 nucleotides read TGTGCCAGCTCGAGGGCTAGCGGGGGGTATTTTTCCTACGAGCAGTACTTC.

This clone was detected once. V and J are TRBV5-1 and TRBJ2-3, with 8 bases lining up with TRBD1. This CDR3 has 16 amino acids. Per germline, CDR1 SGHRS and CDR2 YFSETQ. V dropped 0 bases and J dropped 5; count of bases not matched to a gene: 8. The CDR3 bases are TGCGCCAGCAGCTTGGGGGGTGCCAGGGGGCGAGATACGCAGTATTTT. This encodes CASSLGGARGRDTQYF.

This clone was picked up a small number of times. V gene TRBV9 combines with J gene TRBJ1-1; 10 bases map to TRBD1. Per the germline V gene, CDR1 is SGDLS and CDR2 is YYNGEE. The trim removed 4 bases at V and 3 bases at J, leaving 3 bases unmatched. The length of the CDR3 is 14 residues. CDR3 DNA: TGTGCCAGCAGCCAGGGGACAGGGGACACTGAAGCTTTCTTT. Encoded protein: CASSQGTGDTEAFF. Combining the CDR3 with reference TRBV9 and TRBJ1-1 gives the whole variable domain DSGVTQTPKHLITATGQRVTLRCSPRSGDLSVYWYQQSLDQGLQFLIQYYNGEERAKGNILERFSAQQFPDLHSELNLSSLELGDSALYFCASSQGTGDTEAFFGQGTRLTVV.

The genes are TRBV19 and TRBJ1-1; 7 bases match TRBD1. Unmatched junction bases numbered 15, after V lost 7 bases and J lost 10 bases. The CDR3 is 14 amino acids. Germline V gene sequence: CDR1 LNHDA, CDR2 SQIVND (reference sequence). The CDR3 bases are TGTGCCAGTACAAAGGGCGGGACAGTTTTTGGAGCTTTCTTT. Translating gives CASTKGGTVFGAFF.

This clone was counted once. V usage is TRBV11-1 and J usage is TRBJ2-1; TRBD1 matches 11 bases. Germline CDR1 and CDR2: SGHAT and FQDESV (reference sequence). The CDR3 loop spans 15 amino acids. Trimming cost V 1 base and J 7 bases; bases outside gene matches: 3. Here the CDR3 DNA reads TGTGCCAGCAGCTTAGGGGGGACAGGGGGTAATGAGCAGTTCTTC. The encoded protein is CASSLGGTGGNEQFF.

The CDR3 sequence: CASSLEFVAGGPGEQYF. The CDR3 DNA reads TGTGCCAGCAGCTTAGAGTTTGTGGCGGGGGGGCCTGGGGAGCAGTACTTC. The gene calls are TRBV7-6 and TRBJ2-7, with 9 bases that match TRBD2. Per germline, CDR1 SGHVS and CDR2 FNYEAQ. The CDR3 runs to 17 residues. J gave up 7 bases and V 1 base, and 14 bases lay outside the gene matches.

The chain uses TRBV4-2 and TRBJ1-2; 8 bases align to TRBD1. The germline V gene encodes CDR1 LGHNA and CDR2 YNFKEQ. V trimming: 4 bases; J trimming: 2 bases; junction bases outside the gene matches: 6. CDR3 length: 15 amino acids. CDR3 coding DNA: TGTGCCAGCAGCCTTCCCCAGGGGGCGAACTATGGCTACACCTTC. Protein: CASSLPQGANYGYTF.

The J gene is TRBJ2-2, the V gene TRBV5-4; D might be TRBD1 (5 bases). Germline CDR1 is SGHNT and CDR2 is YYREEE (reference sequence). The CDR3 extends over 16 amino acids. V lost 0 bases, J lost 0 bases, and 9 bases lay in between. The CDR3 loop is CASSLGVRANTGELFF. In DNA, the CDR3 is TGTGCCAGCAGCTTGGGCGTCAGGGCGAACACCGGGGAGCTGTTTTTT.

The chain's CDR3 is CASSQETGLQETQYF. CDR3 in DNA: TGTGCCAGCAGCCAGGAGACAGGGCTTCAAGAGACCCAGTACTTC. The chain has TRBV4-2 and TRBJ2-5; 7 bases fit TRBD1. Germline V gene data show CDR1 as LGHNA and CDR2 as YNFKEQ. The J segment lost 2 bases and the V segment lost 3 bases, leaving 6 bases of the junction unmatched. This CDR3 spans 15 amino acids.

The chain carries TRBV9 and TRBJ1-1; D is perhaps TRBD1 (5 bases). Germline V gene lookup returns CDR1 SGDLS and CDR2 YYNGEE. V shed 0 bases and J shed 1 base, with 10 bases lying between them. CDR3 length: 15 amino acids. The CDR3 is CASSVESQANTEAFF. CDR3 DNA sequence: TGTGCCAGCAGCGTAGAATCACAGGCGAACACTGAAGCTTTCTTT.

The gene calls are TRBV7-9 and TRBJ2-1; a possible D gene is TRBD1 (5 bases). This CDR3 has 15 residues. Deletions cut 5 bases from V and 0 bases from J, with 11 bases between. Germline-derived CDR1 and CDR2 are SEHNR and FQNEAQ (reference sequence). The CDR3 bases are TGTGCCAGCAGCCAAGGGGTTTACTCCTACAATGAGCAGTTCTTC. Translation gives CASSQGVYSYNEQFF.

V gene TRBV10-3 combines with J gene TRBJ1-5, with 9 bases lining up with TRBD1. V was pared by 5 bases and J by 9 bases, with 11 bases of the junction left unmatched. The CDR3 consists of 15 residues. CDR1 and CDR2 from the germline V gene are ENHRY and SYGVKD. The CDR3 reads CAISPAQGAQGPQHF. The CDR3 nucleotides read TGTGCCATCAGTCCGGCACAGGGGGCGCAGGGGCCCCAGCATTTT.

The rearrangement joins TRBV19 to TRBJ2-1; 16 bases match TRBD2. The CDR3 loop spans 15 amino acids. From germline, CDR1 is LNHDA and CDR2 SQIVND (reference sequence). J was trimmed by 6 bases and V by 8 bases; bases with no gene match: 4. The CDR3 spells CASEGLAGGSNEQFF. In nucleotides, the CDR3 is TGTGCCAGTGAGGGACTAGCGGGGGGGAGCAATGAGCAGTTCTTC.

The chain has TRBV9 and TRBJ2-5, with a possible D match to TRBD1 (5 bases). The V end was cut by 4 bases, the J end by 7 bases, with 14 bases between. The CDR3 is 13 residues long. Germline V gene lookup returns CDR1 SGDLS and CDR2 YYNGEE. The CDR3 DNA reads TGTGCCAGCAGCCAGGGCCCATCGGGGACCCAGTACTTC. It encodes CASSQGPSGTQYF.

This clone was seen a handful of times. The chain employs TRBV4-1 and TRBJ1-4; TRBD1 is a possible D gene (5 bases). Germline lookup yields CDR1 MGHRA and CDR2 YSYEKL. The V and J ends lost 1 base and 8 bases respectively, with 14 bases between them. The CDR3 runs 15 residues. CDR3 protein: CASSQGLREREKLFF. As DNA, the CDR3 is TGCGCCAGCAGCCAAGGGCTCAGGGAAAGGGAAAAACTGTTTTTT.

This chain's CDR3 is CASTRGNPNTGELFF. CDR3 DNA sequence: TGTGCCAGCACCCGAGGGAACCCGAACACCGGGGAGCTGTTTTTT. This chain uses TRBV6-5 with TRBJ2-2; D possibly corresponds to TRBD2 (5 bases). The CDR3 totals 15 residues. V gave up 7 bases and J gave up 0 bases, with 12 bases separating them. Germline lookup yields CDR1 MNHEY and CDR2 SVGAGI.

Turning to this clone: The sample holds other DNA sequences that translate to the same CDR3. The V and J genes are TRBV27 and TRBJ1-6; TRBD1 aligns across 7 bases. The CDR3 sequence is 19 residues long. With V trimmed by 0 bases and J by 1 base, 9 bases remained unmatched. CDR1 and CDR2 (germline): MNHEY, SMNVEV (reference sequence). The CDR3 DNA is TGTGCCAGCAGTTTATCGCTCCGGCAGGGGGAATCCTATAATTCACCCCTCCACTTT. It is translated as CASSLSLRQGESYNSPLHF.

The CDR3: CASSNRDAVDTQYF. CDR3 nucleotides: TGCGCCAGCAGCAACAGGGACGCCGTAGATACGCAGTATTTT. V gene TRBV5-1 combines with J gene TRBJ2-3; tentative D call: TRBD1 (6 bases). This CDR3 contains 14 residues. Germline CDR1 is SGHRS and CDR2 is YFSETQ. Between the trimmed V and J ends, which lost 4 bases and 5 bases, there was a span of 14 bases.

The chain recombines TRBV7-2 with TRBJ2-7; TRBD2 aligns across 7 bases. V shed 1 base and J 1 base; nucleotides not matched to a gene: 1. The CDR3 loop spans 14 amino acids. The germline gives CDR1 SGHTA, CDR2 FQGNSA. The CDR3 bases are TGTGCCAGCAGCTTAGAGCGGGGTTCCTACGAGCAGTACTTC. Translated: CASSLERGSYEQYF.